The 9 T cell receptor beta chains in this list originate from one sample, sequenced in a study of T cells in women clearing cervical HPV infection. Sequencing used immunoSEQ multiplex PCR; TCRdb keeps in-frame clones, though not all of them. Its clone listing holds 20,000 to 25,000 clones. Sequencing was carried out using blood buffy coat. Receptor source: a woman aged 18 to 75 with a cervical HPV16 infection that either progressed to CIN3+ or cleared (not recorded which).

About this clone itself: Read sequence stops 3 residues before the CDR3 end, and the germline J gene provides the missing end. The gene calls are TRBV19 and TRBJ1-1, with 8 bases fitting TRBD1. The V gene end was trimmed by 4 bases and the J gene end by 3 bases; junction bases not matched to a gene: 7. Germline assignment: CDR1 LNHDA and CDR2 SQIVND (reference sequence). The CDR3 contains 15 residues. CDR3 in amino acids: CASSNLRGQDTEAFF. CDR3 bases read: TGTGCCAGTAGTAACCTCAGGGGGCAGGACACTGAA.

As for this clone: From the germline J gene comes the end of the CDR3, since the read stops 3 residues before it. This chain links TRBV5-6 with TRBJ2-1; TRBD1 matches at 9 bases. The J segment lost 5 bases and the V segment lost 2 bases, leaving 5 bases of the junction unmatched. The CDR3 totals 15 residues. Germline CDR1 is SGHDT and CDR2 is YYEEEE. CDR3 DNA (partial): TGTGCCAGCAGCTTCCGGGACAGGGTTGACAATGAG. Translated, it gives CASSFRDRVDNE. The whole CDR3 protein is CASSFRDRVDNEQFF. The whole variable domain, filled in from reference TRBV5-6 and TRBJ2-1, reads DAGVTQSPTHLIKTRGQQVTLRCSPKSGHDTVSWYQQALGQGPQFIFQYYEEEERQRGNFPDRFSGHQFPNYSSELNVNALLLGDSALYLCASSFRDRVDNEQFFGPGTRLTVL.

Points on this clone: The read ends 3 residues before the CDR3 terminus; that terminus is restored from the germline J gene. The chain joins TRBV19 to TRBJ1-1, with D tentatively TRBD1 (5 bases). The CDR3 spans 18 residues. With 7 bases removed from V and 1 base from J, the gap between germline ends came to 25 bases. From germline, CDR1 is LNHDA and CDR2 SQIVND (reference sequence). CDR3 region: CASTLGGVREVANTEAFF. The sequenced part of the CDR3 DNA is TGTGCCAGTACCCTGGGGGGGGTCCGGGAAGTCGCGAACACTGAA. Based on the CDR3 plus reference TRBV19 and TRBJ1-1, the full variable domain is DGGITQSPKYLFRKEGQNVTLSCEQNLNHDAMYWYRQDPGQGLRLIYYSQIVNDFQKGDIAEGYSVSREKKESFPLTVTSAQKNPTAFYLCASTLGGVREVANTEAFFGQGTRLTVV.

A note on this clone: The read stops 3 residues short of the end of the CDR3; the missing end is completed from the germline J gene. The chain recombines TRBV11-3 with TRBJ2-7; the D gene is possibly TRBD2 (5 bases). The V end was cut by 5 bases, the J end by 0 bases, with 8 bases between. This CDR3 spans 13 amino acids. Germline lookup yields CDR1 SGHNT and CDR2 YENEEA. The sequenced part of the CDR3 DNA is TGTGCCAGCAGCCGGACTGGCTCCTACGAG. Encoded protein: CASSRTGSYE. The entire CDR3 protein is CASSRTGSYEQYF. The whole variable domain, filled in from reference TRBV11-3 and TRBJ2-7, reads EAGVVQSPRYKIIEKKQPVAFWCNPISGHNTLYWYLQNLGQGPELLIRYENEEAVDDSQLPKDRFSAERLKGVDSTLKIQPAELGDSAVYLCASSRTGSYEQYFGPGTRLTVT.

A remark on this clone: The sequenced fragment ends 3 residues before the CDR3 boundary, so the rest is inferred from the germline J gene. The chain recombines TRBV30 with TRBJ2-7, with D possibly matching TRBD1 (6 bases). The CDR3 runs 15 residues. The germline gives CDR1 GTSNPN, CDR2 SVGIG (reference sequence). V lost 4 bases and J 1 base, leaving 17 bases between the germline ends. The CDR3 bases that were read are TGTGCCTGGACGAGTGGGACAACTTATTCCTACGAG. Its translation is CAWTSGTTYSYE. The CDR3 in its entirety is CAWTSGTTYSYEQYF.

For this clone: From the germline J gene comes the end of the CDR3, since the read stops 3 residues before it. The rearrangement links TRBV10-3 to TRBJ2-1; 10 bases match TRBD1. The CDR3 loop spans 14 amino acids. The germline gives CDR1 ENHRY, CDR2 SYGVKD. V lost 2 bases and J lost 5; bases outside the gene matches: 0. CDR3 residues: CAISEGQGDNEQFF. CDR3 DNA (partial): TGTGCCATCAGTGAGGGACAGGGGGACAATGAG.

Details on this clone: The read falls 3 residues short of the CDR3 end, and the missing part is taken from the germline J gene. J is TRBJ2-1 and V is TRBV5-1; 14 nucleotides match TRBD2. Germline trimming cut 4 bases from V and 6 bases from J; bases unmatched to any gene: 9. Germline V gene lookup returns CDR1 SGHRS and CDR2 YFSETQ. The CDR3 spans 17 residues. CDR3 DNA, as far as it was read: TGCGCCAGCAGCCTGGAGGGGACTAGCGGGAGCCCCAATGAG. It specifies CASSLEGTSGSPNE. Given in full, the CDR3 is CASSLEGTSGSPNEQFF.

To note about this clone: The read is 3 residues too short to cover the CDR3 end, so that end is filled in from the germline J gene. V usage is TRBV5-8 and J usage is TRBJ2-1, with unresolved D. Germline V gene sequence: CDR1 SGHTS, CDR2 YDEGEE. The CDR3 sequence is 15 residues long. Trimming stripped 0 bases from V and 8 bases from J, with 15 bases between. The CDR3 reads CASSLDGPDIHEQFF. Incomplete CDR3 DNA: TGTGCCAGCAGCTTGGACGGTCCCGATATCCATGAG. The entire variable domain, with the rest obtained from reference TRBV5-8 and TRBJ2-1, is as follows: EAGVTQSPTHLIKTRGQQATLRCSPISGHTSVYWYQQALGLGLQFLLWYDEGEERNRGNFPPRFSGRQFPNYSSELNVNALELEDSALYLCASSLDGPDIHEQFFGPGTRLTVL.

Concerning this clone: The CDR3 end falls 3 residues outside the read, so it is completed with the germline J gene. The rearrangement uses TRBV5-1 and TRBJ1-4, with a weak D call TRBD1 (6 bases). V was shortened by 0 bases and J by 10 bases, with 22 bases between the two germline ends. The CDR3 totals 17 residues. CDR1 and CDR2 (germline): SGHRS, YFSETQ. The sequenced CDR3 bases are TGCGCCAGCAGCTTGGAGGCCCCGACAGGATGGGGCCGAAAA. Encoded protein: CASSLEAPTGWGRK. The CDR3 in full is CASSLEAPTGWGRKLFF.